This T cell receptor beta chain was profiled in a study of blood T cell repertoires in COVID-19. Across the whole study: The United States, Italy and Spain provided the acute and convalescent COVID-19 samples. In each case, the material was cDNA or gDNA derived from T cells, B-cell-depleted T cells, or PBMCs.

Authors' analysis steps: How many nucleated cells were present was estimated from reference gene primer amplification. The assay was immunoSEQ multiplex PCR, and TCRdb's table has in-frame clones only and misses some. V and J calls and clone size are those listed in that table; D and trimming were worked out from the DNA. The table lists approximately 140,000 clones, roughly 82% of them singletons. CDR3 length: 14 residues. With V trimmed by 2 bases and J by 7 bases, 3 bases remained unmatched. Germline CDR1 SGHRS, CDR2 YFSETQ. Sequenced material: peripheral blood. The chain carries TRBV5-1 and TRBJ2-1, with 10 bases matching TRBD2. This sequence was found in a man in his 70s with acute or convalescent COVID-19. The CDR3 spells CASSLSGRANEQFF. The CDR3 DNA reads as TGCGCCAGCAGCTTAAGCGGGAGGGCAAATGAGCAGTTCTTC.